The 29 T cell receptor beta chains in this list originate from one sample, sequenced in a study of beta chain features in type 1 diabetes. Every bit of the isolated RNA underwent reverse transcription, so sequencing read expressed TCRB transcripts. Sequencing used immunoSEQ multiplex PCR; TCRdb keeps in-frame clones, though not all of them. The sample holds a few hundred thousand clones, about 16% seen once. Sequenced sample: naive CD4+ T cells from blood. The receptors shown here come from a young woman in good health.

This clone occurred a few times. This sequence joins TRBV30 and TRBJ1-2; 12 bases are shared with TRBD1. There are 13 residues in the CDR3. Germline V gene lookup returns CDR1 GTSNPN and CDR2 SVGIG (reference sequence). Trimming removed 5 bases from V and 7 bases from J; junction bases left unmatched: 5. This CDR3 is CAWGRDRGPGYTF. In DNA form, the CDR3 reads TGTGCCTGGGGACGGGACAGGGGGCCTGGCTACACCTTC.

The rearrangement joins TRBV5-4 to TRBJ2-2, with TRBD2 matching 9 bases. The germline gives CDR1 SGHNT, CDR2 YYREEE (reference sequence). This CDR3 contains 16 residues. Trimming removed 4 bases from V and 4 bases from J; junction bases left unmatched: 8. The DNA for the CDR3 is TGTGCCAGCAGCAGAGGGACTAGCCTCGCCACCGGGGAGCTGTTTTTT. Its protein product is CASSRGTSLATGELFF. The variable domain in full, completed from reference TRBV5-4 and TRBJ2-2, reads ETGVTQSPTHLIKTRGQQVTLRCSSQSGHNTVSWYQQALGQGPQFIFQYYREEENGRGNFPPRFSGLQFPNYSSELNVNALELDDSALYLCASSRGTSLATGELFFGEGSRLTVL.

The sample holds a few counts of this clone. This chain connects TRBV30 to TRBJ2-5; 11 bases are a match to TRBD2. With the DNA end fitting TRBJ2-7 better, the J assignment may be wrong. Looked up from germline, CDR1 is GTSNPN and CDR2 is SVGIG (reference sequence). The CDR3 is 14 residues long. The CDR3 region has the DNA TGTGCCTGGAGGCCGGGACTAGCGGCCTACGAGCAGTACTTC. It is translated as CAWRPGLAAYEQYF.

This clone was found a few times. The chain employs TRBV6-6 and TRBJ2-7; TRBD2 matches 7 bases. The CDR3 covers 15 residues. Germline assignment: CDR1 MNHNY and CDR2 SVGAGI (reference sequence). V was clipped by 6 bases and J by 3 bases; unmatched bases: 11. The CDR3 protein is CASRISREGLYEQYF. CDR3 sequence (DNA): TGTGCCAGCAGGATCAGCAGGGAGGGCCTCTACGAGCAGTACTTC.

V usage is TRBV5-6 and J usage is TRBJ2-5; the D gene is possibly TRBD2 (5 bases). Germline-derived CDR1 and CDR2 are SGHDT and YYEEEE. The CDR3 covers 16 residues. V was trimmed by 1 base and J by 1 base, leaving 14 bases between them. CDR3 sequence reads: CASSLFGRELQETQYF. CDR3 nucleotide sequence: TGTGCCAGCAGCTTGTTTGGTAGGGAGCTCCAAGAGACCCAGTACTTC. Drawing the rest from reference TRBV5-6 and TRBJ2-5, the complete variable domain is DAGVTQSPTHLIKTRGQQVTLRCSPKSGHDTVSWYQQALGQGPQFIFQYYEEEERQRGNFPDRFSGHQFPNYSSELNVNALLLGDSALYLCASSLFGRELQETQYFGPGTRLLVL.

This clone has just a few counts. The gene calls are TRBV9 and TRBJ2-7; D is uncertain. CDR1 is SGDLS, CDR2 YYNGEE, per germline. Between the trimmed V and J ends, which lost 0 bases and 0 bases, there was a span of 7 bases. The CDR3 length is 14 residues. CDR3 DNA sequence: TGTGCCAGCAGCGTAGTCCACAGCTCCTACGAGCAGTACTTC. Encoded protein: CASSVVHSSYEQYF.

This chain uses TRBV15 with TRBJ2-1, with 10 bases aligning to TRBD2. This CDR3 comprises 15 residues. Unmatched junction bases numbered 2, after V lost 3 bases and J lost 3 bases. Looked up from germline, CDR1 is LNHNV and CDR2 is YYDKDF (reference sequence). The CDR3 nucleotides read TGTGCCACCAGCAGGAGGACTAGCGGCTACAATGAGCAGTTCTTC. Protein product: CATSRRTSGYNEQFF.

The chain employs TRBV4-2 and TRBJ2-1; the match to TRBD2 covers 9 bases. Germline-derived CDR1 and CDR2 are LGHNA and YNFKEQ. Trimming took 3 bases from V and 6 from J; bases not matched to a gene: 9. The CDR3 runs to 16 residues. CDR3 nucleotide sequence: TGTGCCAGCAGCCAGGAATTAGCGGGAGCCGCCAATGAGCAGTTCTTC. Protein product: CASSQELAGAANEQFF.

A few counts support this clone. The chain couples TRBV9 to TRBJ2-2; the match to TRBD1 covers 8 bases. The CDR3 spans 16 residues. With 2 bases clipped from V and 1 base from J, the junction kept 4 bases outside the gene matches. In germline, CDR1 is SGDLS, CDR2 YYNGEE. The CDR3 DNA reads as TGTGCCAGCAGCGTCACCGGGACAGGGAACACCGGGGAGCTGTTTTTT. Translation: CASSVTGTGNTGELFF.

The V gene is TRBV30, the J gene TRBJ1-2; D not resolved. Germline values: CDR1 GTSNPN, CDR2 SVGIG (reference sequence). This CDR3 is built from 10 residues. The V gene lost 5 bases and the J gene lost 5 bases, with 6 bases spanning the gap. CDR3 sequence: CAWGRYGYTF. DNA of the CDR3: TGTGCCTGGGGGAGGTATGGCTACACCTTC.

V usage is TRBV15 and J usage is TRBJ2-7; tentatively, D is TRBD1 (5 bases). Trimming took off 3 bases at V and 3 bases at J, with 15 bases between the two ends. The CDR3 contains 15 residues. Germline V CDR1 and CDR2: LNHNV, YYDKDF (reference sequence). The CDR3 protein is CATSRTQGSLYEQYF. The CDR3 DNA sequence: TGTGCCACCAGCAGGACCCAGGGCTCGCTCTACGAGCAGTACTTC.

The rearrangement joins TRBV20-1 to TRBJ2-7; 7 nucleotides match TRBD2. There are 11 residues in the CDR3. The germline CDR1 and CDR2 sequences are DFQATT and SNEGSKA (reference sequence). The junction had 4 bases not matched to a gene; V was cut back by 6 bases and J by 5 bases. Here the CDR3 reads CSARGLHEQYF. CDR3 in DNA: TGCAGTGCGAGGGGACTACACGAGCAGTACTTC.

CDR3 residues: CASNTQGIFYEQYF. The CDR3 DNA sequence: TGTGCCAGCAACACACAGGGTATTTTCTACGAGCAGTACTTC. The chain recombines TRBV2 with TRBJ2-7, with D possibly TRBD1 on 6 matching bases. Germline CDR1 and CDR2: SNHLY and FYNNEI. V lost 7 bases to trimming and J lost 3 bases, with 16 bases between them. This CDR3 spans 14 amino acids.

The rearrangement uses TRBV14 and TRBJ1-4; 8 positions agree with TRBD1. V shed 2 bases and J 7 bases; nucleotides not matched to a gene: 6. The CDR3 is made up of 15 amino acids. Germline V gene sequence: CDR1 SGHDN, CDR2 FVKESK. The CDR3 nucleotides read TGTGCCAGCAGCCAACTCAGGGGGCGCGGTGAAAAACTGTTTTTT. The encoded protein is CASSQLRGRGEKLFF. Full variable domain (outside the CDR3, taken from reference TRBV14 and TRBJ1-4): EAGVTQFPSHSVIEKGQTVTLRCDPISGHDNLYWYRRVMGKEIKFLLHFVKESKQDESGMPNNRFLAERTGGTYSTLKVQPAELEDSGVYFCASSQLRGRGEKLFFGSGTQLSVL.

V gene TRBV30 combines with J gene TRBJ1-2, with 7 bases that match TRBD1. Trimming removed 5 bases from V and 3 bases from J; junction bases left unmatched: 3. Germline V gives CDR1 GTSNPN, CDR2 SVGIG (reference sequence). This CDR3 comprises 12 residues. CDR3 protein: CAWGGQYYGYTF. Here the CDR3 DNA reads TGTGCCTGGGGGGGACAGTACTATGGCTACACCTTC.

The chain employs TRBV11-2 and TRBJ2-6, with a possible D match to TRBD2 (6 bases). V lost 5 bases to trimming and J lost 6 bases, with 23 bases between them. The length of the CDR3 is 18 residues. Germline V gene sequence: CDR1 SGHAT, CDR2 FQNNGV. The CDR3 loop reads CASSPMAGPLYSANVLTF. In DNA, the CDR3 is TGTGCCAGCAGCCCGATGGCGGGGCCACTTTATTCGGCCAACGTCCTGACTTTC.

This chain joins TRBV7-2 and TRBJ2-5, with D tentatively TRBD2 (5 bases). Germline CDR1 and CDR2: SGHTA and FQGNSA. Trimming removed 5 bases from V and 5 bases from J, with 15 bases in between. The CDR3 length is 14 residues. CDR3 region: CASSRDWRGETQYF. The CDR3 nucleotides read TGTGCCAGCAGCCGCGACTGGAGAGGGGAGACCCAGTACTTC.

There are a few counts of this clone. The V gene is TRBV18, the J gene TRBJ1-1, with 8 bases aligning to TRBD1. Trimming took 0 bases from V and 3 from J; bases not matched to a gene: 9. There are 17 residues in the CDR3. Germline V gene sequence: CDR1 KGHSH, CDR2 LQKENI. The CDR3 region has the DNA TGTGCCAGCTCACCACCGGCCAGGGGGCGTTTGTACACTGAAGCTTTCTTT. It translates to CASSPPARGRLYTEAFF.

CDR3 sequence (DNA): TGTGCCAGCAGGAGACAGGCCACAGATACGCAGTATTTT. Protein product: CASRRQATDTQYF. V usage is TRBV28 and J usage is TRBJ2-3, with D tentatively TRBD1 (6 bases). The CDR3 is made up of 13 amino acids. Germline CDR1 reads MDHEN; CDR2 reads SYDVKM. Deletions cut 6 bases from V and 2 bases from J, with 9 bases between. Together with reference TRBV28 and TRBJ2-3, the CDR3 gives the full variable domain: DVKVTQSSRYLVKRTGEKVFLECVQDMDHENMFWYRQDPGLGLRLIYFSYDVKMKEKGDIPEGYSVSREKKERFSLILESASTNQTSMYLCASRRQATDTQYFGPGTRLTVL.

There are a few counts of this clone. CDR3 residues: CASTLPGVLTTDTQYF. The CDR3 DNA sequence: TGCGCCAGCACTCTCCCAGGGGTTCTGACCACAGATACGCAGTATTTT. The chain links TRBV23-1 to TRBJ2-3, with TRBD1 as a possible D gene (6 bases). TRBV23-1 is designated an ORF whose function remains uncertain. V was trimmed by 7 bases and J by 2 bases, leaving 19 bases between them. This CDR3 has 16 residues.

The V gene is TRBV7-2, the J gene TRBJ2-1; maybe TRBD1 (6 bases). Germline CDR1 reads SGHTA; CDR2 reads FQGNSA. With 1 base removed from V and 9 bases from J, the gap between germline ends came to 10 bases. The CDR3 spans 13 residues. CDR3 bases: TGTGCCAGCAGCTTAGAAGGGGGACGTGAGCAGTTCTTC. Protein sequence: CASSLEGGREQFF.

In its sample, this clone was seen a few times. The genes are TRBV28 and TRBJ2-7; the match to TRBD2 covers 11 bases. Germline CDR1 reads MDHEN; CDR2 reads SYDVKM. V trimming: 10 bases; J trimming: 4 bases; junction bases outside the gene matches: 9. The CDR3 length is 14 residues. CDR3 nucleotide sequence: TGTGCCACACTCCCGGGACTAGCGGTTTACGAGCAGTACTTC. Protein product: CATLPGLAVYEQYF.

The genes are TRBV27 and TRBJ2-1, with D maybe TRBD2 (5 bases). The CDR3 runs to 16 residues. Trimming left V 7 bases short and J 0 bases short, with 16 bases between. Germline-derived CDR1 and CDR2 are MNHEY and SMNVEV (reference sequence). In nucleotides, the CDR3 is TGTGCCAGCAACACCGTCGTGGCGGGCTCCTACAATGAGCAGTTCTTC. Amino acid sequence: CASNTVVAGSYNEQFF.

This clone was observed a handful of times. The gene calls are TRBV7-9 and TRBJ2-7; no clear D gene. Looked up from germline, CDR1 is SEHNR and CDR2 is FQNEAQ (reference sequence). CDR3 length: 11 amino acids. V was clipped by 3 bases and J by 5 bases, with 5 bases between them. The CDR3 bases are TGTGCCAGCAGCTTTGAGAACGAGCAGTACTTC. Protein sequence: CASSFENEQYF.

The chain uses TRBV10-3 and TRBJ2-2; D is uncertain. Deletions cut 11 bases from V and 1 base from J, with 17 bases between. This CDR3 is 15 amino acids long. Germline V gives CDR1 ENHRY, CDR2 SYGVKD. CDR3 residues: CAAASLDGNTGELFF. The CDR3 DNA is TGTGCCGCGGCGAGTTTAGACGGGAACACCGGGGAGCTGTTTTTT.

The chain is built from TRBV2 and TRBJ1-1; 7 bases are a match to TRBD1. Germline V gene sequence: CDR1 SNHLY, CDR2 FYNNEI. The CDR3 sequence is 13 residues long. Unmatched junction bases numbered 1, after V lost 6 bases and J lost 0 bases. For the CDR3, the DNA is TGTGCCAGCAGAGACAGGGTGAACACTGAAGCTTTCTTT. It specifies CASRDRVNTEAFF.

The chain employs TRBV27 and TRBJ1-2; TRBD1 is a possible D gene (6 bases). Germline V CDR1 and CDR2: MNHEY, SMNVEV (reference sequence). The CDR3 totals 12 residues. V was shortened by 8 bases and J by 4 bases, with 11 bases between the two germline ends. DNA of the CDR3: TGTGCCAGCTCCGACAGGACCTATGGCTACACCTTC. Its protein is CASSDRTYGYTF.

V usage is TRBV7-3 and J usage is TRBJ2-2; 9 bases match TRBD2. Trimming removed 0 bases from V and 2 bases from J; junction bases left unmatched: 4. Germline CDR1 and CDR2: SGHTA and FQGTGA. The CDR3 is 17 amino acids. Here the CDR3 reads CASSLTVAGVNTGELFF. CDR3 bases: TGTGCCAGCAGCTTAACCGTAGCGGGAGTTAACACCGGGGAGCTGTTTTTT. Full variable domain (outside the CDR3, taken from reference TRBV7-3 and TRBJ2-2): GAGVSQTPSNKVTEKGKYVELRCDPISGHTALYWYRQSLGQGPEFLIYFQGTGAADDSGLPNDRFFAVRPEGSVSTLKIQRTERGDSAVYLCASSLTVAGVNTGELFFGEGSRLTVL.

This clone was picked up a small number of times. The chain combines TRBV7-9 with TRBJ1-5; a weak D match, TRBD1 (6 bases). The CDR3 is 14 amino acids. Per germline, CDR1 SEHNR and CDR2 FQNEAQ (reference sequence). Deletions cut 4 bases from V and 5 bases from J, with 12 bases between. The CDR3 DNA reads as TGTGCCAGCAGCTACGGACAGCCTGATCAGCCCCAGCATTTT. Amino acid sequence: CASSYGQPDQPQHF.